The 23 T cell receptor beta chains presented below share a single source sample, sequenced in a study of T cell clusters in autoimmune cytopenias. TRB was amplified from 250 ng of peripheral blood genomic DNA per sample. One tube held mixed TRB-A and TRB-B primer pools for touch-down PCR. From its re-call of the multiplex PCR reads, TCRdb lists each CDR3 protein once, without DNA. The repertoire table contains under 4,500 distinct CDR3 sequences. Sequencing was done on a sample of peripheral blood. All receptors derive from a human donor with an autoimmune cytopenia or autoimmune hepatitis (not recorded which).

This clonotype is identified as large (0.1 to 1%) from frequency. The chain couples TRBV29-1 to TRBJ2-7. This CDR3 comprises 11 residues. Germline V lookup: CDR1 SQVTM, CDR2 ANQGSEA. The CDR3 region is CSVQLAAEQYF.

The rearrangement uses TRBV27 and TRBJ2-7; TCRdb gives TRBD2 as the D gene, but with no DNA this cannot be confirmed. Germline values: CDR1 MNHEY, CDR2 SMNVEV (reference sequence). The CDR3 spans 15 residues. The chain's CDR3 is CASSLGTSGGHEQYF.

The V call is TRBV6-4, the J call TRBJ2-2; checking the TCRdb D call of TRBD2 is not possible without DNA. Germline-derived CDR1 and CDR2 are MRHNA and SNTAGT. The CDR3 has 15 residues. The CDR3 loop is CASSDSGRGTGELFF.

Measured by frequency, this clonotype is medium-sized. This chain joins TRBV6-2 or TRBV6-3 and TRBJ2-1; TCRdb's D call of TRBD2 is untestable without DNA. The germline V gene encodes CDR1 MNHEY and CDR2 SVGEGT. The CDR3 runs to 17 residues. CDR3 amino acids: CASSYAPGAGPGGEQFF.

This clonotype is medium-sized by frequency. The chain links TRBV6-5 to TRBJ2-5; as DNA is missing, the TRBD1 call by TCRdb cannot be tested. This CDR3 has 14 amino acids. From germline, CDR1 is MNHEY and CDR2 SVGAGI. CDR3 sequence reads: CASSGQGAGETQYF.

This clonotype is identified as medium-sized from frequency. The genes are TRBV6-5 and TRBJ1-1; TCRdb reports TRBD1, a call that lacks DNA to check it against. CDR1 and CDR2 (germline): MNHEY, SVGAGI. CDR3 length: 12 residues. CDR3 amino acids: CATQTGSTEAFF.

The chain uses TRBV4-3 and TRBJ1-1. Germline loops: CDR1 LGHNA, CDR2 YSLEER. The CDR3 length is 13 residues. The CDR3 is CASSQDLNTEAFF.

The chain has TRBV15 and TRBJ1-2; TCRdb's D call of TRBD1 is untestable without DNA. Germline V lookup: CDR1 LNHNV, CDR2 YYDKDF (reference sequence). The CDR3 runs to 15 residues. The CDR3 reads CATSIGPGQVWGYTF.

The chain couples TRBV24-1 to TRBJ2-7. Germline values: CDR1 KGHDR, CDR2 SFDVKD. This CDR3 comprises 12 residues. CDR3 residues: CARLVDPYEQYF.

The chain carries TRBV6-2 or TRBV6-3 and TRBJ2-7; TCRdb names TRBD1, which stays unverified in the absence of DNA. In germline, CDR1 is MNHEY, CDR2 SVGEGT. This CDR3 region has 15 residues. The CDR3 reads CASSYSRGGNDEQYF.

V usage is TRBV29-1 and J usage is TRBJ1-1; TCRdb's D call, TRBD1, is unchecked because there is no DNA. This CDR3 comprises 16 residues. Germline CDR1 is SQVTM and CDR2 is ANQGSEA. CDR3 residues: CSVAGDRGVWNTEAFF.

The chain couples TRBV27 to TRBJ2-1; TCRdb outputs TRBD1, but without DNA this stays unchecked. CDR3 length: 12 residues. Germline lookup yields CDR1 MNHEY and CDR2 SMNVEV (reference sequence). The CDR3 region is CASTGRNYEQFF.

By frequency, this clonotype registers medium-sized. The rearrangement joins TRBV27 to TRBJ2-1. The germline gives CDR1 MNHEY, CDR2 SMNVEV (reference sequence). The length of the CDR3 is 13 residues. The CDR3 loop reads CACGQTSHNEQFF.

This clonotype is called medium-sized based on its frequency. The chain is built from TRBV24-1 and TRBJ1-5. This CDR3 comprises 14 residues. Germline V gene sequence: CDR1 KGHDR, CDR2 SFDVKD. The CDR3 loop reads CATSDLYSNQPQHF.

Judged by frequency, this clonotype is medium-sized. The chain employs TRBV12-3 or TRBV12-4 and TRBJ1-5; TCRdb indicates TRBD1, and absent DNA this call remains unverified. The CDR3 contains 14 residues. The CDR3 sequence: CASSLGGSNQPQHF.

The rearrangement joins TRBV6-5 to TRBJ2-3. The germline gives CDR1 MNHEY, CDR2 SVGAGI. The length of the CDR3 is 13 residues. The CDR3 loop reads CASSYFLTDTQYF.

Measured by frequency, this clonotype is medium-sized (0.01 to 0.1%). The V gene is TRBV19, the J gene TRBJ1-5. This CDR3 contains 13 residues. Germline CDR1 LNHDA, CDR2 SQIVND (reference sequence). CDR3 residues: CASSIHPNQPQHF.

This clonotype is labeled medium-sized based on frequency. This sequence joins TRBV7-6 and TRBJ2-1; lacking DNA, the TRBD1 call made by TCRdb goes unchecked. Germline V gene lookup returns CDR1 SGHVS and CDR2 FNYEAQ. The CDR3 has 13 residues. CDR3 loop: CASSDTRSNEQFF.

The chain uses TRBV28 and TRBJ2-7. CDR1 MDHEN and CDR2 SYDVKM come from the germline V gene. This CDR3 has 12 amino acids. The CDR3 region is CASSHAPYEQYF.

By frequency, this clonotype is medium-sized. The CDR3 is CAWTQGGWDTQYF. V usage is TRBV30 and J usage is TRBJ2-3; absent DNA, TCRdb's TRBD1 call cannot be checked. The CDR3 sequence is 13 residues long. Germline V gene data show CDR1 as GTSNPN and CDR2 as SVGIG (reference sequence).

This clonotype shows up as medium-sized by frequency. The chain links TRBV29-1 to TRBJ2-1; TCRdb designates TRBD2, a call that cannot be tested without DNA. CDR1 is SQVTM, CDR2 ANQGSEA, per germline. The CDR3 loop spans 17 amino acids. This CDR3 is CSVGAMEGPSSYNEQFF.

By frequency, this clonotype is medium-sized. The chain carries TRBV6-6 and TRBJ2-3; TCRdb designates TRBD1, a call that cannot be tested without DNA. Looked up from germline, CDR1 is MNHNY and CDR2 is SVGAGI (reference sequence). The CDR3 totals 15 residues. The CDR3 reads CASSYTTGVTDTQYF.

This clonotype is labeled medium-sized based on frequency. V and J are TRBV19 and TRBJ2-1; TCRdb's D gene call, TRBD1, goes unchecked for lack of DNA. CDR3 length: 15 residues. Germline loops: CDR1 LNHDA, CDR2 SQIVND (reference sequence). CDR3 in amino acids: CASSGDSWGYNEQFF. Filled out from reference TRBV19 and TRBJ2-1, the complete variable domain reads DGGITQSPKYLFRKEGQNVTLSCEQNLNHDAMYWYRQDPGQGLRLIYYSQIVNDFQKGDIAEGYSVSREKKESFPLTVTSAQKNPTAFYLCASSGDSWGYNEQFFGPGTRLTVL.